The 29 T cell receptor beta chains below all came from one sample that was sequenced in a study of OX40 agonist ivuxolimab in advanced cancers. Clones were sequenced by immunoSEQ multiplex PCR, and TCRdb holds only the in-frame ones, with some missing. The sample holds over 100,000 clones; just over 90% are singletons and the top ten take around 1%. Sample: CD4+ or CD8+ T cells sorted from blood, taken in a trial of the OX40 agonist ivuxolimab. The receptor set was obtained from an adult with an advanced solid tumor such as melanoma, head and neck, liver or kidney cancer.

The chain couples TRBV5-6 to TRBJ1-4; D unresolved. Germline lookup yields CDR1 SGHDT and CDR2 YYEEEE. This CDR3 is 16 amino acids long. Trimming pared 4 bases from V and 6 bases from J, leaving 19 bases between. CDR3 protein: CASSPNVGVGDEKLFF. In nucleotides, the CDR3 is TGTGCCAGCAGCCCGAACGTCGGCGTCGGTGATGAAAAACTGTTTTTT.

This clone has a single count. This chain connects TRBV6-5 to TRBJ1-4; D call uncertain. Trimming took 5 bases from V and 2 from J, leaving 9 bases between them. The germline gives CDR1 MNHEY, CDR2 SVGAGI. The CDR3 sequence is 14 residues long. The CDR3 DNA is TGTGCCAGCAGTCGGTCGGGGACTAATGAAAAACTGTTTTTT. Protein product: CASSRSGTNEKLFF.

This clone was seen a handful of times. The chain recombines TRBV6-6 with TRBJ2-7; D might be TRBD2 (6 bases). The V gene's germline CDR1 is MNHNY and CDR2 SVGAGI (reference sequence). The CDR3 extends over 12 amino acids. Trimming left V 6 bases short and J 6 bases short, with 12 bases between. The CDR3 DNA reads TGTGCCAGCAGAGGGACTCCGCCCGAGCAGTACTTC. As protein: CASRGTPPEQYF.

The CDR3 here is CASSRLADIRTDTQYF. The CDR3 DNA sequence: TGTGCCAGCAGTCGACTTGCCGACATACGCACAGATACGCAGTATTTT. The chain links TRBV5-5 to TRBJ2-3; no definite D call. Trimming stripped 5 bases from V and 1 base from J, with 17 bases between. CDR1 is SGHKS, CDR2 YYEKEE, per germline (reference sequence). CDR3 size: 16 residues.

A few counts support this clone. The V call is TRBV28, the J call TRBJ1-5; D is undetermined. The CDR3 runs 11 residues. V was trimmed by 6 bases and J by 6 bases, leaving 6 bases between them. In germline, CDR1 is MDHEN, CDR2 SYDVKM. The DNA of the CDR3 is TGTGCCAGCAGCGCCCCTCAGCCCCAGCATTTT. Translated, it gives CASSAPQPQHF.

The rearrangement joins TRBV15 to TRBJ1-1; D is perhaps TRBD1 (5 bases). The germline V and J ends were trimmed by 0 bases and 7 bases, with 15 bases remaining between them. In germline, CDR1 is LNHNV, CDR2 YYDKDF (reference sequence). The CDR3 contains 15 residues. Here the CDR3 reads CATSRDPRQGGEAFF. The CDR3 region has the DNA TGTGCCACCAGCAGAGATCCGCGGCAGGGAGGTGAAGCTTTCTTT. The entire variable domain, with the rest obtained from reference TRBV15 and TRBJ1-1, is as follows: DAMVIQNPRYQVTQFGKPVTLSCSQTLNHNVMYWYQQKSSQAPKLLFHYYDKDFNNEADTPDNFQSRRPNTSFCFLDIRSPGLGDTAMYLCATSRDPRQGGEAFFGQGTRLTVV.

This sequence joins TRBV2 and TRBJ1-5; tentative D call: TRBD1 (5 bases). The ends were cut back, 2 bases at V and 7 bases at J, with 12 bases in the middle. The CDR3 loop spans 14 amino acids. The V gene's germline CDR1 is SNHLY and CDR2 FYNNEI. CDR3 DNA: TGTGCCAGCAGTGAAAGCAGGGCCGACCAGCCCCAGCATTTT. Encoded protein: CASSESRADQPQHF.

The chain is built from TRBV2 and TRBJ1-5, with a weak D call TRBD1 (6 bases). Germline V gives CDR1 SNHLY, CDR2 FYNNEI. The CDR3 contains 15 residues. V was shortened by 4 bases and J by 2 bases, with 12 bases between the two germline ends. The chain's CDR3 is CASSGTPGGNQPQHF. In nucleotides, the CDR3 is TGTGCCAGCAGTGGGACTCCAGGGGGCAATCAGCCCCAGCATTTT.

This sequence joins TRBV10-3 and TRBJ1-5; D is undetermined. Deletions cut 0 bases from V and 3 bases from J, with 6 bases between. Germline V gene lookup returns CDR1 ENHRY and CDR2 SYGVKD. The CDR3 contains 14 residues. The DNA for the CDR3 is TGTGCCATCAGTGAGTCCCAGGCCAATCAGCCCCAGCATTTT. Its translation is CAISESQANQPQHF.

For the CDR3, the DNA is TGTGCCAGCCGGGTGGTAGGGATGACTGAAGCTTTCTTT. Translated, it gives CASRVVGMTEAFF. The V gene is TRBV6-5, the J gene TRBJ1-1, with D unclear. Germline CDR1 MNHEY, CDR2 SVGAGI. The CDR3 extends over 13 amino acids. Trimming shortened V by 8 bases and J by 5 bases, and 15 bases separated the two germline ends.

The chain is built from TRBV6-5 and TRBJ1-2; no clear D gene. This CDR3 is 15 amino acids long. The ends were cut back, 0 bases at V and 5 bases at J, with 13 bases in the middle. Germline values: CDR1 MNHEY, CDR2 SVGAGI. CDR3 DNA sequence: TGTGCCAGCAGTTACTCGGCGAATGATGGGTATGGCTACACCTTC. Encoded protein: CASSYSANDGYGYTF.

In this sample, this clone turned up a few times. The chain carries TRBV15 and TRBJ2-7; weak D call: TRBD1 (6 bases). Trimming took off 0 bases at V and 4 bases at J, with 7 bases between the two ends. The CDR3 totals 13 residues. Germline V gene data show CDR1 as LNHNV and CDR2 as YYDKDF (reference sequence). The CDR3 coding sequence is TGTGCCACCAGCAGAGAACAGGGATACGAGCAGTACTTC. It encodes CATSREQGYEQYF.

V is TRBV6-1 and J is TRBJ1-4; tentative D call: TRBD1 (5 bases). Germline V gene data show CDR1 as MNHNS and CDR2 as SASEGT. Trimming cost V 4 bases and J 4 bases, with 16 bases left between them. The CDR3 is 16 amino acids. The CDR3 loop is CASSANQGFGNEKLFF. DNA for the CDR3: TGTGCCAGCAGTGCCAACCAGGGTTTTGGTAATGAAAAACTGTTTTTT.

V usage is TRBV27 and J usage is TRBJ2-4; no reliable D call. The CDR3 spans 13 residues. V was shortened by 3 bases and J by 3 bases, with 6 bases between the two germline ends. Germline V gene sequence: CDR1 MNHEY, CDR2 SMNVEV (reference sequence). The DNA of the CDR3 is TGTGCCAGCAGTTTTGGCGGCAAAAACATTCAGTACTTC. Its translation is CASSFGGKNIQYF.

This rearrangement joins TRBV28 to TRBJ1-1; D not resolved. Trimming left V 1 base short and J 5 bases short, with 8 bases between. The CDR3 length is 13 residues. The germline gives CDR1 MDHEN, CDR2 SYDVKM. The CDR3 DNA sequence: TGTGCCAGCAGTTTATCCCAAAAAACTGAAGCTTTCTTT. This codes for CASSLSQKTEAFF.

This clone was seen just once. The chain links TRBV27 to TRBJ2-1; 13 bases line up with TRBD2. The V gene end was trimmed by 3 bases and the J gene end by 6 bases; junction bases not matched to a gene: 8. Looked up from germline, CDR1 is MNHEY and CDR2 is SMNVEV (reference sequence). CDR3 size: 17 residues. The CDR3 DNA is TGTGCCAGCAGTTTTCGACCGGGACTAGCGGGATCCAATGAGCAGTTCTTC. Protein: CASSFRPGLAGSNEQFF.

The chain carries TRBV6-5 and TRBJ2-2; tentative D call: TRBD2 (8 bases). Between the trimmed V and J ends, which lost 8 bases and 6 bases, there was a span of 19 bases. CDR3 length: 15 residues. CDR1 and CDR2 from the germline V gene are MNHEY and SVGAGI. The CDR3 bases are TGTGCCAGCTCTAGGGGGCTAGCGGGTGCCGGGGAGCTGTTTTTT. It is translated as CASSRGLAGAGELFF.

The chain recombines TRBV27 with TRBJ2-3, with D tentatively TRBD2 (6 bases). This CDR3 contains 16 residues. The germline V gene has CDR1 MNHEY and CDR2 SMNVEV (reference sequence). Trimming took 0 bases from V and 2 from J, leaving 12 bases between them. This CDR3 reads CASSLSLGEVTDTQYF. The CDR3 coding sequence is TGTGCCAGCAGTTTATCTCTAGGGGAGGTCACAGATACGCAGTATTTT.

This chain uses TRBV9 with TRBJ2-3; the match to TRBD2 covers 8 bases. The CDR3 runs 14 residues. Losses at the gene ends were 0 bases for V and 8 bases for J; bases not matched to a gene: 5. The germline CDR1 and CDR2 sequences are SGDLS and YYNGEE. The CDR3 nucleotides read TGTGCCAGCAGCGTAGGGCAGCGGGAGTTTACGCAGTATTTT. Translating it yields CASSVGQREFTQYF.

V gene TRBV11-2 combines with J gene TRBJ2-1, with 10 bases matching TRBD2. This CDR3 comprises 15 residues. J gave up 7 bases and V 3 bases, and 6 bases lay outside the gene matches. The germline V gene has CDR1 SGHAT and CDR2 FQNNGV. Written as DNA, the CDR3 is TGTGCCAGCAGCTTTCCTAGCGGGAGTGTGAATGAGCAGTTCTTC. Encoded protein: CASSFPSGSVNEQFF.

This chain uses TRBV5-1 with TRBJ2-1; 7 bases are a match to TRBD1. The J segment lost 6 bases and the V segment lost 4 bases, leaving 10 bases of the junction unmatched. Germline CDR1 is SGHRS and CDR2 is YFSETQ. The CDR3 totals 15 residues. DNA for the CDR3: TGCGCCAGCAGCGGTACAGGGGAAAGGGGCAATGAGCAGTTCTTC. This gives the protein CASSGTGERGNEQFF.

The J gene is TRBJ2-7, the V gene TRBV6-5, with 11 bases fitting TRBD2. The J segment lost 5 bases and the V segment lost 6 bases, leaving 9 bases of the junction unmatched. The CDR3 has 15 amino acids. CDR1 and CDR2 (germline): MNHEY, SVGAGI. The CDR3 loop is CASSSIAGGLHEQYF. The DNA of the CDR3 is TGTGCCAGCAGCTCTATAGCGGGAGGGCTGCACGAGCAGTACTTC.

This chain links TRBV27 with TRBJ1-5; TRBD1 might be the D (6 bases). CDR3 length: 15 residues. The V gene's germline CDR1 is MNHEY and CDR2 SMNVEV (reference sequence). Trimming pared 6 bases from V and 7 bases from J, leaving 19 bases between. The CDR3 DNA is TGTGCCAGCAGGCCTGTACAGGGAAGGGGGCAGCCCCAGCATTTT. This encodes CASRPVQGRGQPQHF.

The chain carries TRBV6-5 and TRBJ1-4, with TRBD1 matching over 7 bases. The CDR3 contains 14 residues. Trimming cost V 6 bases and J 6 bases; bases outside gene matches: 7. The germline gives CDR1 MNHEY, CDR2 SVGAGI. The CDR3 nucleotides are TGTGCCAGCAGCCCCCGAGGGGGCGATGAAAAACTGTTTTTT. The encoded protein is CASSPRGGDEKLFF.

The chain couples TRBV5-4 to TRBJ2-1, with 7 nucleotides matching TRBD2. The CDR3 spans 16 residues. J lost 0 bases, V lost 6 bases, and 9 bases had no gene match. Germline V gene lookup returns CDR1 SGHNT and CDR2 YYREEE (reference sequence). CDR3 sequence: CASTLQGGSSYNEQFF. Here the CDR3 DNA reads TGTGCCAGCACCCTCCAGGGCGGGAGCTCCTACAATGAGCAGTTCTTC. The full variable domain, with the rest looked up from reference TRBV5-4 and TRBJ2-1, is ETGVTQSPTHLIKTRGQQVTLRCSSQSGHNTVSWYQQALGQGPQFIFQYYREEENGRGNFPPRFSGLQFPNYSSELNVNALELDDSALYLCASTLQGGSSYNEQFFGPGTRLTVL.

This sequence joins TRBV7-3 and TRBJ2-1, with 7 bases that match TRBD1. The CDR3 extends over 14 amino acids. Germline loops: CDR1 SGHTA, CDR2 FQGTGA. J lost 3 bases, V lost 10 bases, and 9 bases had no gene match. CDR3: CATAWDSLYNEQFF. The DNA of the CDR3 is TGTGCCACCGCCTGGGACAGCCTCTACAATGAGCAGTTCTTC.

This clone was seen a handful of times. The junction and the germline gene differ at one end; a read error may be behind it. CDR3: CASSSHNEQFF. The CDR3 DNA reads TGTGCCAGCAGCTCCCACAATGAGCAGTTCTTC. The chain carries TRBV14 and TRBJ2-1; D gene unclear. Germline V gene sequence: CDR1 SGHDN, CDR2 FVKESK. This CDR3 region has 11 residues.

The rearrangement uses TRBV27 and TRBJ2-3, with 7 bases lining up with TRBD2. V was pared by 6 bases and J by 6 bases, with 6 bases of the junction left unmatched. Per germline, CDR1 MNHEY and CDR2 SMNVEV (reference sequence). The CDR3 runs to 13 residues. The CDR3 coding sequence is TGTGCCAGCAGAACCGGGGGGAGTGATACGCAGTATTTT. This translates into CASRTGGSDTQYF.

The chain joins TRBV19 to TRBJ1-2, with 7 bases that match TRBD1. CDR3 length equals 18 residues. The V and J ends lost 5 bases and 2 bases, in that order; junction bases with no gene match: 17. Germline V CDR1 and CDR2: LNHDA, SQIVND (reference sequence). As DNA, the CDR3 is TGTGCCAGTAGTCCTCCCCTCCGTCAGGGGGTGAGGAACTATGGCTACACCTTC. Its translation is CASSPPLRQGVRNYGYTF. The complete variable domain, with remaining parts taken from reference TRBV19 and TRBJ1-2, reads DGGITQSPKYLFRKEGQNVTLSCEQNLNHDAMYWYRQDPGQGLRLIYYSQIVNDFQKGDIAEGYSVSREKKESFPLTVTSAQKNPTAFYLCASSPPLRQGVRNYGYTFGSGTRLTVV.